This T cell receptor beta chain was obtained from a study of CD8+CD57+ T cells in acquired aplastic anemia. Profiles of TCR beta VDJ and CDR3 were generated from a genomic DNA template. Each CDR3 protein gets one entry after TCRdb re-called the reads with MiXCR. The sample has 150,000 to 200,000 distinct CDR3 sequences, 64% seen once; the top ten hold about 43%. This clonotype was seen only a few times. The sample taken for sequencing was sorted CD4+, CD8+, or CD8+CD57+ T cells (not recorded which) from PBMCs. This receptor was taken from a human donor with severe aplastic anemia or a healthy control (not recorded which).

The CDR3 region has the DNA TGTGCCATCAGTACAACGGGACTAGCGGTCAATGAGCAGTTCTTC. It codes for CAISTTGLAVNEQFF. V gene TRBV10-3 combines with J gene TRBJ2-1; TRBD2 aligns across 11 bases. V was clipped by 5 bases and J by 6 bases; unmatched bases: 6. CDR3 size: 15 residues. The germline V gene encodes CDR1 ENHRY and CDR2 SYGVKD.